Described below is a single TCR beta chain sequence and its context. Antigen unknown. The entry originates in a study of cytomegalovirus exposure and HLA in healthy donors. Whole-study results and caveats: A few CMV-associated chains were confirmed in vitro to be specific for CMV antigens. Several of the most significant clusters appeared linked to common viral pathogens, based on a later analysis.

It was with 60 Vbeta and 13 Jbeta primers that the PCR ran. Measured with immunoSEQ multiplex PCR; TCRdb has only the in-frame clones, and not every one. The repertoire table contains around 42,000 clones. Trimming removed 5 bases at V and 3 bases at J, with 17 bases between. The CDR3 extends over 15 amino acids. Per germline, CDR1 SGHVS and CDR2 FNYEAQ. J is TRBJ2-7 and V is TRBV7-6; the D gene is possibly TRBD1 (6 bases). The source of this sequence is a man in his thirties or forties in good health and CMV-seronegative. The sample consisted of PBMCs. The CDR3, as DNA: TGTGCCAGCAGCCCAGGGGCGGGCACTAGCTACGAGCAGTACTTC. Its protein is CASSPGAGTSYEQYF.